These 30 T cell receptor beta chains originate from one sample sequenced in a study of PD-1 blockade in classical Hodgkin lymphoma. Sequencing used immunoSEQ multiplex PCR; TCRdb keeps in-frame clones, though not all of them. The table has roughly 140,000 clones, under 85% seen once. Each patient experienced a relapse that followed autologous stem cell transplantation, and brentuximab vedotin exposure varied. Material: peripheral blood mononuclear cells (PBMCs), obtained before the second cycle of nivolumab. The receptors were sampled from a human donor with classical Hodgkin lymphoma.

The chain carries TRBV10-3 and TRBJ2-1; D perhaps matches TRBD1 (8 bases). CDR3 length: 17 residues. V lost 2 bases and J lost 0, with 14 bases in between. Per germline, CDR1 ENHRY and CDR2 SYGVKD. CDR3 sequence: CAISERTGRASYNEQFF. In DNA, the CDR3 is TGTGCCATCAGTGAGAGGACAGGGAGGGCCTCCTACAATGAGCAGTTCTTC.

V and J are TRBV19 and TRBJ1-1; D not certain. The V end was cut by 3 bases, the J end by 3 bases, with 11 bases between. CDR3 length equals 14 residues. Germline V lookup: CDR1 LNHDA, CDR2 SQIVND (reference sequence). The CDR3: CASSIGVGYTEAFF. Here the CDR3 DNA reads TGTGCCAGTAGTATCGGAGTAGGATACACTGAAGCTTTCTTT.

The chain recombines TRBV18 with TRBJ2-7, with TRBD1 matching over 7 bases. Germline CDR1 and CDR2: KGHSH and LQKENI. This CDR3 contains 16 residues. Germline trimming cut 4 bases from V and 0 bases from J; bases unmatched to any gene: 9. The DNA for the CDR3 is TGTGCCAGCTCACTACGAAACAGGGGTAGCTCCTACGAGCAGTACTTC. It specifies CASSLRNRGSSYEQYF.

The chain employs TRBV5-5 and TRBJ2-5; 13 bases line up with TRBD2. Germline-derived CDR1 and CDR2 are SGHKS and YYEKEE (reference sequence). This CDR3 region has 16 residues. V dropped 4 bases and J dropped 5; count of bases not matched to a gene: 8. The CDR3 region is CASSGARTSGSETQYF. CDR3 coding DNA: TGTGCCAGCAGCGGCGCCAGGACTAGCGGGAGTGAGACCCAGTACTTC.

V is TRBV2 and J is TRBJ2-3; D is ambiguous. Germline values: CDR1 SNHLY, CDR2 FYNNEI. CDR3 length equals 13 residues. The V gene lost 6 bases and the J gene lost 2 bases, with 9 bases spanning the gap. The chain's CDR3 is CASRDGPTDTQYF. DNA of the CDR3: TGTGCCAGCAGGGACGGTCCCACAGATACGCAGTATTTT.

The CDR3 coding sequence is TGTGCCAGCAGCTTCCCCGGGACCTACCAAGAGACCCAGTACTTC. Translated, it gives CASSFPGTYQETQYF. V gene TRBV7-8 combines with J gene TRBJ2-5; the D call may be TRBD1 or TRBD2 (5 bases each). This CDR3 is 15 amino acids long. Germline CDR1 is SGHVS and CDR2 is FQNEAQ. Trimming took off 3 bases at V and 0 bases at J, with 11 bases between the two ends.

V is TRBV28 and J is TRBJ2-5; 7 nucleotides line up with TRBD1. The DNA end is more similar to TRBJ2-7, so the J call may be wrong. The CDR3 contains 14 residues. Germline-derived CDR1 and CDR2 are MDHEN and SYDVKM. Written as DNA, the CDR3 is TGTGCCAGCAGTCAACGGACAGGTGGCTACGAGCAGTACTTC. This sequence encodes CASSQRTGGYEQYF.

V is TRBV19 and J is TRBJ2-2, with D perhaps TRBD2 (7 bases). V dropped 4 bases and J dropped 4 bases, with 22 bases sitting between them. The CDR3 runs 18 residues. Per germline, CDR1 LNHDA and CDR2 SQIVND (reference sequence). The CDR3 DNA reads as TGTGCCAGTAGTACTATTACCTTACAGGGCGGGGGCACCGGGGAGCTGTTTTTT. It codes for CASSTITLQGGGTGELFF.

This clone was seen a handful of times. This chain uses TRBV10-3 with TRBJ1-5; tentatively, D is TRBD1 (5 bases). The germline CDR1 and CDR2 sequences are ENHRY and SYGVKD. Trimming removed 0 bases at V and 1 base at J, with 7 bases between. This CDR3 has 15 amino acids. This chain's CDR3 is CAISESEGSNQPQHF. The CDR3 bases are TGTGCCATCAGTGAGTCAGAGGGGAGCAATCAGCCCCAGCATTTT.

The chain joins TRBV18 to TRBJ2-1, with D hard to call. Germline loops: CDR1 KGHSH, CDR2 LQKENI. V was cut by 2 bases and J by 8 bases, with 13 bases left in between. The CDR3 has 14 amino acids. DNA for the CDR3: TGTGCCAGCTCACCATATACGAACTGGGATGAGCAGTTCTTC. This gives the protein CASSPYTNWDEQFF.

This rearrangement joins TRBV4-2 to TRBJ2-7, with TRBD1 identical over 10 bases. There are 16 residues in the CDR3. The ends lost 1 base at V and 0 bases at J; junction bases unmatched: 3. Per germline, CDR1 LGHNA and CDR2 YNFKEQ. The CDR3 is CASSQGGTGVSYEQYF. The CDR3 region has the DNA TGTGCCAGCAGCCAAGGTGGGACAGGGGTCTCCTACGAGCAGTACTTC.

The count of this clone is one. This chain connects TRBV7-9 to TRBJ2-1; TRBD2 matches at 13 bases. Germline V gives CDR1 SEHNR, CDR2 FQNEAQ (reference sequence). This CDR3 is built from 15 residues. Trimming removed 4 bases from V and 8 bases from J; junction bases left unmatched: 5. The CDR3 DNA is TGTGCCAGCAGCTCGTCCGGGACTAGCGGGGATGAGCAGTTCTTC. The encoded protein is CASSSSGTSGDEQFF.

The rearrangement links TRBV6-6 to TRBJ1-6, with a tentative D call TRBD1 (5 bases). Germline CDR1 reads MNHNY; CDR2 reads SVGAGI (reference sequence). The CDR3 has 15 residues. V was pared by 6 bases and J by 10 bases, with 19 bases between. The CDR3 loop is CASRIDRTTFSPLHF. The DNA for the CDR3 is TGTGCCAGCAGGATCGACAGAACCACATTCTCACCCCTCCACTTT.

This chain joins TRBV11-2 and TRBJ2-1; TRBD2 agrees at 11 bases. Germline V gives CDR1 SGHAT, CDR2 FQNNGV. The CDR3 is 16 amino acids. V shed 5 bases, J shed 4 bases, and the junction held 7 bases outside the gene matches. The CDR3 coding sequence is TGTGCCAGCAGCATTAGCGGGGGGGCCGGGTACAATGAGCAGTTCTTC. Translated, it gives CASSISGGAGYNEQFF. The variable domain in full, with the rest retrieved from reference TRBV11-2 and TRBJ2-1, is EAGVAQSPRYKIIEKRQSVAFWCNPISGHATLYWYQQILGQGPKLLIQFQNNGVVDDSQLPKDRFSAERLKGVDSTLKIQPAKLEDSAVYLCASSISGGAGYNEQFFGPGTRLTVL.

This chain joins TRBV28 and TRBJ2-7; TRBD1 matches at 7 bases. J lost 8 bases, V lost 4 bases, and 20 bases had no gene match. Germline lookup yields CDR1 MDHEN and CDR2 SYDVKM. The CDR3 consists of 17 residues. The CDR3, as DNA: TGTGCCAGCAGTTCGATACCCCCAATCGGGACAGCGTCCAAGCAGTACTTC. Translated: CASSSIPPIGTASKQYF.

The V call is TRBV6-5, the J call TRBJ2-5, with TRBD1 as a possible D gene (6 bases). The V end lost 6 bases, the J end lost 5 bases, and 13 bases lay between the germline ends. The CDR3 loop spans 13 amino acids. Looked up from germline, CDR1 is MNHEY and CDR2 is SVGAGI. The DNA of the CDR3 is TGTGCCAGCAGCCCGACAGGTGGCGAGACCCAGTACTTC. It encodes CASSPTGGETQYF.

The chain is built from TRBV28 and TRBJ1-5; TRBD1 is a possible D gene (6 bases). Per the germline V gene, CDR1 is MDHEN and CDR2 is SYDVKM. Trimming shortened V by 0 bases and J by 5 bases, and 8 bases separated the two germline ends. The CDR3 has 14 residues. The CDR3, as DNA: TGTGCCAGCAGTTTATGGGGGGCACATCAGCCCCAGCATTTT. Its translation: CASSLWGAHQPQHF.

Written as DNA, the CDR3 is TGTGCCAGCAGCCAAGACGGCGGGGGTGGTCACAATGAGCAGTTCTTC. Its translation: CASSQDGGGGHNEQFF. V and J are TRBV11-2 and TRBJ2-1; the match to TRBD2 covers 7 bases. The CDR3 is made up of 16 amino acids. With V trimmed by 5 bases and J by 5 bases, 12 bases remained unmatched. Germline-derived CDR1 and CDR2 are SGHAT and FQNNGV.

The chain has TRBV5-1 and TRBJ2-5; tentatively, D is TRBD1 or TRBD2 (5 bases each). The CDR3 contains 15 residues. Trimming removed 2 bases at V and 2 bases at J, with 13 bases between. The germline CDR1 and CDR2 sequences are SGHRS and YFSETQ. This chain's CDR3 is CASSFDGDPQETQYF. The CDR3 DNA sequence: TGCGCCAGCAGCTTCGATGGGGACCCTCAAGAGACCCAGTACTTC.

The CDR3 DNA is TGTGCCAGCAGCGTAACCCCACCGGGACAGGGGGCCGATGAGCAGTTCTTC. This gives the protein CASSVTPPGQGADEQFF. The chain couples TRBV9 to TRBJ2-1; 12 bases are shared with TRBD1. Germline assignment: CDR1 SGDLS and CDR2 YYNGEE. The CDR3 covers 17 residues. V shed 1 base, J shed 8 bases, and the junction held 10 bases outside the gene matches.

The chain uses TRBV7-3 and TRBJ2-5; 7 bases align to TRBD1. CDR3 length: 13 amino acids. V lost 5 bases to trimming and J lost 5 bases; unmatched junction nucleotides: 5. Germline V lookup: CDR1 SGHTA, CDR2 FQGTGA. In nucleotides, the CDR3 is TGTGCCAGCAGCCTCACAGGGGTGGAGACCCAGTACTTC. It yields the protein CASSLTGVETQYF.

This clone was detected only a few times. V and J are TRBV4-1 and TRBJ1-1; 8 bases align to TRBD1. CDR1 is MGHRA and CDR2 is YSYEKL in the germline V gene. J gave up 1 base and V 4 bases, and 5 bases lay outside the gene matches. The CDR3 length is 15 residues. The DNA of the CDR3 is TGCGCCAGCAGCCTTGGACAGGGACCGAACACTGAAGCTTTCTTT. This encodes CASSLGQGPNTEAFF.

The chain employs TRBV2 and TRBJ2-1; TRBD2 matches 7 bases. There are 13 residues in the CDR3. Germline V gene lookup returns CDR1 SNHLY and CDR2 FYNNEI. The junction had 4 bases not matched to a gene; V was cut back by 7 bases and J by 4 bases. The CDR3 DNA reads TGTGCCAGCACCGGGGAGGGGTACAATGAGCAGTTCTTC. Amino acids: CASTGEGYNEQFF.

V usage is TRBV19 and J usage is TRBJ2-1; no reliable D call. From germline, CDR1 is LNHDA and CDR2 SQIVND (reference sequence). The CDR3 contains 15 residues. V shed 6 bases and J shed 4 bases, with 16 bases lying between them. CDR3 sequence reads: CASRRGAHPYNEQFF. The CDR3 region has the DNA TGTGCCAGTAGACGAGGAGCCCACCCTTACAATGAGCAGTTCTTC.

The chain uses TRBV27 and TRBJ1-2; TRBD1 might be the D (5 bases). Germline CDR1 MNHEY, CDR2 SMNVEV (reference sequence). With 6 bases removed from V and 0 bases from J, the gap between germline ends came to 11 bases. This CDR3 has 14 residues. The CDR3 nucleotides read TGTGCCAGCAGGAGGGACCCTACTAACTATGGCTACACCTTC. It yields the protein CASRRDPTNYGYTF.

The chain joins TRBV9 to TRBJ2-1; 8 bases agree with TRBD1. The CDR3 length is 18 residues. Germline assignment: CDR1 SGDLS and CDR2 YYNGEE. With V trimmed by 0 bases and J by 6 bases, 14 bases remained unmatched. Here the CDR3 reads CASSVATPTGGPVNEQFF. The DNA for the CDR3 is TGTGCCAGCAGCGTAGCTACACCCACAGGGGGTCCCGTCAATGAGCAGTTCTTC.

J is TRBJ1-5 and V is TRBV19; a weak D match, TRBD1 (5 bases). V gave up 3 bases and J gave up 4 bases, with 13 bases separating them. The germline CDR1 and CDR2 sequences are LNHDA and SQIVND (reference sequence). CDR3 length equals 15 residues. The CDR3 sequence: CASSISSRVNQPQHF. The CDR3 coding sequence is TGTGCCAGTAGTATCAGCTCCAGGGTGAATCAGCCCCAGCATTTT. Full variable domain (outside the CDR3, taken from reference TRBV19 and TRBJ1-5): DGGITQSPKYLFRKEGQNVTLSCEQNLNHDAMYWYRQDPGQGLRLIYYSQIVNDFQKGDIAEGYSVSREKKESFPLTVTSAQKNPTAFYLCASSISSRVNQPQHFGDGTRLSIL.

The V gene is TRBV7-9, the J gene TRBJ2-7, with 8 nucleotides matching TRBD1. The CDR3 loop spans 16 amino acids. J lost 2 bases, V lost 5 bases, and 11 bases had no gene match. Germline V gives CDR1 SEHNR, CDR2 FQNEAQ (reference sequence). CDR3 sequence: CASSPRLGQGTYEQYF. The CDR3 DNA reads TGTGCCAGCAGCCCGCGATTAGGACAGGGAACCTACGAGCAGTACTTC.

The chain carries TRBV10-3 and TRBJ2-7, with D hard to call. Per germline, CDR1 ENHRY and CDR2 SYGVKD. The CDR3 length is 11 residues. V lost 3 bases and J 3 bases, leaving 3 bases between the germline ends. This chain's CDR3 is CAISDNYEQYF. CDR3 DNA sequence: TGTGCCATCAGTGACAACTACGAGCAGTACTTC.

The chain couples TRBV5-6 to TRBJ2-7; D not resolved. V lost 4 bases to trimming and J lost 5 bases, with 10 bases between them. Germline CDR1 reads SGHDT; CDR2 reads YYEEEE. This CDR3 comprises 12 residues. This CDR3 is CASSLLRHEQYF. As DNA, the CDR3 is TGTGCCAGCAGCCTCCTTCGACACGAGCAGTACTTC.